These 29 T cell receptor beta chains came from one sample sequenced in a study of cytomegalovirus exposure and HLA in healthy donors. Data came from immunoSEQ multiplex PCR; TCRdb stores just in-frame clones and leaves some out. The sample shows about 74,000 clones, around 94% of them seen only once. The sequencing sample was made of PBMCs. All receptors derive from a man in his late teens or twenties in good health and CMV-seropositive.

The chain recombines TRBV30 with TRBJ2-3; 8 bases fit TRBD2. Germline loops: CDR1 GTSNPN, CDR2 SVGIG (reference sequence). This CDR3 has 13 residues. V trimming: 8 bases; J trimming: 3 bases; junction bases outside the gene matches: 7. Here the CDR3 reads CASSTGGTDTQYF. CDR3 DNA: TGTGCCAGTAGTACGGGAGGGACAGATACGCAGTATTTT.

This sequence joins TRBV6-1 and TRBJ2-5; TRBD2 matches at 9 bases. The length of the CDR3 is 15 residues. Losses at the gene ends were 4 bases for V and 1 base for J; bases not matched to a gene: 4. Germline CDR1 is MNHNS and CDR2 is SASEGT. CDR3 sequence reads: CASSGSGRSQETQYF. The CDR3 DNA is TGTGCCAGCAGTGGGAGCGGGAGGTCCCAAGAGACCCAGTACTTC.

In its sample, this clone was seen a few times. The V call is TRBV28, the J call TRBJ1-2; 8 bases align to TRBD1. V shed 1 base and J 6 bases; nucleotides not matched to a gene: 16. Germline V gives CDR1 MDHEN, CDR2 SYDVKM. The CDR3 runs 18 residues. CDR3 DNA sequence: TGTGCCAGCAGTTTATTAAGCGCGACCAGACAGGGGCCGGATGGCTACACCTTC. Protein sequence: CASSLLSATRQGPDGYTF.

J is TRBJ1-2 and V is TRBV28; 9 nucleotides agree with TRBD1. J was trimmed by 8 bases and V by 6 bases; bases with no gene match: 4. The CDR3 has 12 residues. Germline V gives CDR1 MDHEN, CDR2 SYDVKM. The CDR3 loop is CASSRTGAGYTF. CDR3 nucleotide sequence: TGTGCCAGCAGCCGGACAGGGGCCGGCTACACCTTC.

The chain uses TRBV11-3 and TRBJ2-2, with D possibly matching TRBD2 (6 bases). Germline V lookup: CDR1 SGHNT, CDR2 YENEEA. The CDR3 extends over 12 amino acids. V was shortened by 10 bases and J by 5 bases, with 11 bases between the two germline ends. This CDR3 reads CATTGGTGELFF. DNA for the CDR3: TGTGCCACCACCGGGGGAACCGGGGAGCTGTTTTTT.

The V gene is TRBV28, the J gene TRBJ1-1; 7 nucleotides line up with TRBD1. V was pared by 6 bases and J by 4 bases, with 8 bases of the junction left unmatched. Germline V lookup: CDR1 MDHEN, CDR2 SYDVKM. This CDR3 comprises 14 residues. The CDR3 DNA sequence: TGTGCCAGCAGCGATCCAGGGGGAAGCACTGAAGCTTTCTTT. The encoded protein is CASSDPGGSTEAFF.

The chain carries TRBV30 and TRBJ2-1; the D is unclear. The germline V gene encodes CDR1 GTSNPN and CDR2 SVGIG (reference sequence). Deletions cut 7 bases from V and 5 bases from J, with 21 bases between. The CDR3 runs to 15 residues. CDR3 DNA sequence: TGTGCCTTAACCCCGATCATACAGCCTAACAATGAGCAGTTCTTC. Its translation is CALTPIIQPNNEQFF.

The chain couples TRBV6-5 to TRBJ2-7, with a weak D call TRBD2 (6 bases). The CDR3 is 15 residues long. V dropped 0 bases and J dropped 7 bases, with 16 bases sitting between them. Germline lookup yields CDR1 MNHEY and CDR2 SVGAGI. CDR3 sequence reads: CASSYSTDWAGEQYF. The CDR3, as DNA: TGTGCCAGCAGTTACTCGACGGACTGGGCGGGAGAGCAGTACTTC.

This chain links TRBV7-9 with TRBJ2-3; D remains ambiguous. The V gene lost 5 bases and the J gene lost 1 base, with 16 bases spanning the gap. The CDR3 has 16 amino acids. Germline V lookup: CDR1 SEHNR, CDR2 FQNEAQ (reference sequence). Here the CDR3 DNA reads TGTGCCAGCAGCCAGTCATGGCGGCTCGGCACAGATACGCAGTATTTT. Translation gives CASSQSWRLGTDTQYF.

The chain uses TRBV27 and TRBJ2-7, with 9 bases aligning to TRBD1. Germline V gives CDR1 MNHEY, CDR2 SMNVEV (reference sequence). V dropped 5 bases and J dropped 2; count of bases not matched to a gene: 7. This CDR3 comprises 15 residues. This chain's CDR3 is CASSDPGQGPYEQYF. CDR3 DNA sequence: TGTGCCAGCAGTGATCCGGGACAGGGACCCTACGAGCAGTACTTC.

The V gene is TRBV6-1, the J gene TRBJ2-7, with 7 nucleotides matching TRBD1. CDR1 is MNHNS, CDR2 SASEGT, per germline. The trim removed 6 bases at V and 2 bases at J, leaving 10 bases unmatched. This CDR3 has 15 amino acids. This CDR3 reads CASSERDSRTYEQYF. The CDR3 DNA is TGTGCCAGCAGCGAGAGGGACAGCCGAACCTACGAGCAGTACTTC.

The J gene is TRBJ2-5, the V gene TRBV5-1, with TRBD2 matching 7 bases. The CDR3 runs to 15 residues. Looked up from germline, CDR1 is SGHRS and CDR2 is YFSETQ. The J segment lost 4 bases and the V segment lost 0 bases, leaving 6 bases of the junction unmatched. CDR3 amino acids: CASSLGTPGGETQYF. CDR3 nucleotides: TGCGCCAGCAGCTTGGGAACACCGGGGGGAGAGACCCAGTACTTC.

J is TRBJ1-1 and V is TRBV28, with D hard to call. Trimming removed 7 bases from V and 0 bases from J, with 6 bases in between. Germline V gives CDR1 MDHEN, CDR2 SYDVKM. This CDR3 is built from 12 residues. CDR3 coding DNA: TGTGCCAGCACCCAGATGAACACTGAAGCTTTCTTT. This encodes CASTQMNTEAFF.

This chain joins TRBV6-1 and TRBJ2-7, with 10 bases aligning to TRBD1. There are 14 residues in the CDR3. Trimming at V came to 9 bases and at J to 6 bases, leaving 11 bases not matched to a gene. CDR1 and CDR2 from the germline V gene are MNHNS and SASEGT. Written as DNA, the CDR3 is TGTGCCAGTCGACAGGGGGCGCAACCTTTCGAGCAGTACTTC. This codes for CASRQGAQPFEQYF.

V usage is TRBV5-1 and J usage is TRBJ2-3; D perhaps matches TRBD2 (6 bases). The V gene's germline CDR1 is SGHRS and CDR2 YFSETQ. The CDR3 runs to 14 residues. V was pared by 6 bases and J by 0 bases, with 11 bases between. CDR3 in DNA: TGCGCCAGCACAATAGGGACTAGCACAGATACGCAGTATTTT. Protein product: CASTIGTSTDTQYF.

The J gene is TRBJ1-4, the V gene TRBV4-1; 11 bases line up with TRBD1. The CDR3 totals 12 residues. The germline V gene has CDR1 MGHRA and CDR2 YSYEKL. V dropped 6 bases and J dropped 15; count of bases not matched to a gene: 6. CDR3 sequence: CASSSGQGAMFF. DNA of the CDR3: TGCGCCAGCAGTTCAGGACAGGGGGCGATGTTTTTT.

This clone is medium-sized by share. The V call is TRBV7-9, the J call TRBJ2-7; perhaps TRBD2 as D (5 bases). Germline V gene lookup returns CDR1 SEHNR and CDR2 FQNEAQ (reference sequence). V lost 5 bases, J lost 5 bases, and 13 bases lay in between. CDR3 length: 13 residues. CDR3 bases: TGTGCCAGCAGCGAGGGCCTAACAAACGAGCAGTACTTC. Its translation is CASSEGLTNEQYF.

In nucleotides, the CDR3 is TGCGCCAGCAGTACAAGCGGACTACGTAGCTCCTACAATGAGCAGTTCTTC. This codes for CASSTSGLRSSYNEQFF. The rearrangement joins TRBV5-1 to TRBJ2-1, with D perhaps TRBD2 (6 bases). The CDR3 sequence is 17 residues long. V was shortened by 5 bases and J by 0 bases, with 18 bases between the two germline ends. Germline V gene sequence: CDR1 SGHRS, CDR2 YFSETQ.

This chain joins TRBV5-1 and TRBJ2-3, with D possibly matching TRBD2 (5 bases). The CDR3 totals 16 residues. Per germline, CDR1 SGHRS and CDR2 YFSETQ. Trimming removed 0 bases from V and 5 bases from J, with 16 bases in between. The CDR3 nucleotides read TGCGCCAGCAGCTTGGAAACGGAGGACGGTGGAGATACGCAGTATTTT. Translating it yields CASSLETEDGGDTQYF.

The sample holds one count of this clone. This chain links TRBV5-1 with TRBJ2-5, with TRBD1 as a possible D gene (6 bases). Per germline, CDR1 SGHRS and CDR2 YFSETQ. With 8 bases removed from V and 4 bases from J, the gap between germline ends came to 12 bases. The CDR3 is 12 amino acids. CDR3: CASSGTSETQYF. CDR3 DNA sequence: TGCGCCAGTTCCGGGACATCAGAGACCCAGTACTTC.

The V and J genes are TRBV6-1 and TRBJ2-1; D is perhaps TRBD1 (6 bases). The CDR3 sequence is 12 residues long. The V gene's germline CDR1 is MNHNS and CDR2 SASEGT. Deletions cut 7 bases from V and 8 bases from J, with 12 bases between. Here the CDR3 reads CASTTGFDEQFF. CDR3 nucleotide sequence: TGTGCCAGCACTACAGGGTTCGATGAGCAGTTCTTC.

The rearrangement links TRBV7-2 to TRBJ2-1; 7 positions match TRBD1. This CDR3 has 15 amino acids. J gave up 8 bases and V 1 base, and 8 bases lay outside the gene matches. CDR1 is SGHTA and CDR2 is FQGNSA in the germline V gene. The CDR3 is CASSLGKGGWDEQFF. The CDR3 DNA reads TGTGCCAGCAGCTTAGGTAAAGGGGGCTGGGATGAGCAGTTCTTC. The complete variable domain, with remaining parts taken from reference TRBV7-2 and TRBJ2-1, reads GAGVSQSPSNKVTEKGKDVELRCDPISGHTALYWYRQSLGQGLEFLIYFQGNSAPDKSGLPSDRFSAERTGGSVSTLTIQRTQQEDSAVYLCASSLGKGGWDEQFFGPGTRLTVL.

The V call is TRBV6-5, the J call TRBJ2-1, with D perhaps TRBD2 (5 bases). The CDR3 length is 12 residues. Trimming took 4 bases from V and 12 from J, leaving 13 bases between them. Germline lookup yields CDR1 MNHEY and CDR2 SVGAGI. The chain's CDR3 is CASSFFLSGQFF. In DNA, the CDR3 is TGTGCCAGCAGTTTCTTTTTGAGCGGGCAGTTCTTC.

The CDR3 DNA follows: TGCGCCAGCAGTGAGTCGAGCTGGGCAGTCCACGAGCAGTACTTC. Its protein product is CASSESSWAVHEQYF. The chain combines TRBV10-1 with TRBJ2-7; D is unclear. This CDR3 comprises 15 residues. Germline values: CDR1 WNHNN, CDR2 SYGVQD (reference sequence). V was shortened by 0 bases and J by 5 bases, with 14 bases between the two germline ends.

For the CDR3, the DNA is TGTGCCAGCAGCTTAGTAGCGGGAGTAACAGATACGCAGTATTTT. This encodes CASSLVAGVTDTQYF. The chain employs TRBV7-2 and TRBJ2-3; 9 bases map to TRBD2. With 1 base clipped from V and 3 bases from J, the junction kept 2 bases outside the gene matches. In germline, CDR1 is SGHTA, CDR2 FQGNSA. This CDR3 has 15 residues.

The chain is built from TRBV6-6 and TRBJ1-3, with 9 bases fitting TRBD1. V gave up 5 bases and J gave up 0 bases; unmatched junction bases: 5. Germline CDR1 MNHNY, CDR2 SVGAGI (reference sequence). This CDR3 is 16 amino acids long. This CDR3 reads CASSTGQGFSGNTIYF. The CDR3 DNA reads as TGTGCCAGCAGTACTGGACAGGGGTTCTCTGGAAACACCATATATTTT.

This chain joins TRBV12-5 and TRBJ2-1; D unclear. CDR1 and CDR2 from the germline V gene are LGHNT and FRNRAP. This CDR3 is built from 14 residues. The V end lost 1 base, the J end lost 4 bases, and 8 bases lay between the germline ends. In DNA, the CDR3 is TGTGCTAGTGGTTTGGCCCCCTTTTACAATGAGCAGTTCTTC. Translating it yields CASGLAPFYNEQFF.

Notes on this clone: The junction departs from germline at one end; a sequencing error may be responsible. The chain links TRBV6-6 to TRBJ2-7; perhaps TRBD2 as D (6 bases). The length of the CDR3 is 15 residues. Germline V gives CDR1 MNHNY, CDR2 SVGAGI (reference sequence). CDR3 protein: CASSYTRDSSSEQYF. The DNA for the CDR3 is TGTGCCAGCAGTTACACCCGGGACTCGTCCTCCGAGCAGTACTTC.

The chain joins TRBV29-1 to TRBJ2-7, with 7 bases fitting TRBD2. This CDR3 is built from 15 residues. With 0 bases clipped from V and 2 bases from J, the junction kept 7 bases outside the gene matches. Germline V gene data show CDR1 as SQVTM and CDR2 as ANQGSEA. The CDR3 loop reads CSVEDRGSGAYEQYF. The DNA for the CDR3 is TGCAGCGTTGAAGACCGCGGGAGCGGAGCCTACGAGCAGTACTTC.